Presented here are 23 T cell receptor beta chains from one specimen sequenced in a study of cytomegalovirus exposure and HLA in healthy donors. PCR was performed using 60 Vbeta and 13 Jbeta primers. TCRdb's table, derived via immunoSEQ multiplex PCR, lists solely in-frame clones and lacks some. Among 150,000 to 200,000 clones listed, more than 60% were seen once. The specimen was PBMCs. The receptors come from a man aged 35 to 55 in good health and CMV-seronegative.

A single count supports this clone. The DNA of the CDR3 is TGTGCCAGCAGTTTATCAGGGCAAGCTCGTGAGCAGTACTTC. It translates to CASSLSGQAREQYF. The chain employs TRBV28 and TRBJ2-7; D might be TRBD1 (5 bases). Deletions cut 1 base from V and 7 bases from J, with 14 bases between. CDR3 length: 14 amino acids. CDR1 MDHEN and CDR2 SYDVKM come from the germline V gene.

In this sample, this clone turned up once. The chain links TRBV2 to TRBJ2-1; D is ambiguous. Germline CDR1 is SNHLY and CDR2 is FYNNEI. V shed 6 bases and J shed 2 bases, with 8 bases lying between them. This CDR3 comprises 13 residues. The CDR3 protein is CASRVTAYNEQFF. The CDR3 DNA is TGTGCCAGCAGGGTTACAGCCTACAATGAGCAGTTCTTC.

The chain has TRBV29-1 and TRBJ2-7, with a weak D call TRBD1 (6 bases). The V end was cut by 7 bases, the J end by 0 bases, with 13 bases between. The CDR3 runs 13 residues. Germline CDR1 reads SQVTM; CDR2 reads ANQGSEA. The CDR3 sequence is CSDRQVSSYEQYF. The CDR3 DNA follows: TGCAGCGATAGACAGGTTAGCTCCTACGAGCAGTACTTC.

The chain uses TRBV27 and TRBJ2-3; a weak D match, TRBD2 (5 bases). V was cut by 5 bases and J by 1 base, with 16 bases left in between. The CDR3 length is 16 residues. Germline loops: CDR1 MNHEY, CDR2 SMNVEV (reference sequence). CDR3 region: CASSPGDRVGTDTQYF. Here the CDR3 DNA reads TGTGCCAGCAGTCCCGGGGATCGGGTGGGCACAGATACGCAGTATTTT.

The chain employs TRBV7-2 and TRBJ1-5; D is uncertain. Trimming took 4 bases from V and 4 from J, leaving 20 bases between them. From germline, CDR1 is SGHTA and CDR2 FQGNSA. The CDR3 has 17 residues. This CDR3 reads CASSSNYDLWRNQPQHF. Here the CDR3 DNA reads TGTGCCAGCAGCTCCAATTACGATTTGTGGAGAAATCAGCCCCAGCATTTT.

The chain links TRBV6-5 to TRBJ1-5; D is possibly TRBD1 (6 bases). CDR3 length: 15 amino acids. In germline, CDR1 is MNHEY, CDR2 SVGAGI. V was trimmed by 5 bases and J by 2 bases, leaving 13 bases between them. The CDR3 nucleotides are TGTGCCAGCAGTAAACAGGGCACCGGCAATCAGCCCCAGCATTTT. This encodes CASSKQGTGNQPQHF.

With regard to this clone: One end of the junction does not line up with germline, which may come from a read error. This same CDR3 is encoded by further DNA sequences in the sample. The gene calls are TRBV13 and TRBJ2-7; D is unclear. CDR3 length: 14 residues. Germline V CDR1 and CDR2: PRHDT, FYEKMQ (reference sequence). DNA for the CDR3: TGTGCCAGCAGCTTGGGCAGTAACCCTTACGAACAGTACTTC. Its protein product is CASSLGSNPYEQYF.

The V call is TRBV28, the J call TRBJ2-7; the D gene is possibly TRBD1 (5 bases). The V gene's germline CDR1 is MDHEN and CDR2 SYDVKM. Between the trimmed V and J ends, which lost 5 bases and 2 bases, there was a span of 19 bases. The CDR3 has 16 amino acids. In DNA, the CDR3 is TGTGCCAGCAGTGGGGCGACTTACCTTAGAGCCTACGAGCAGTACTTC. Its translation: CASSGATYLRAYEQYF.

This sequence joins TRBV6-5 and TRBJ1-6; no clear D. Deletions cut 0 bases from V and 9 bases from J, with 6 bases between. This CDR3 has 13 residues. In germline, CDR1 is MNHEY, CDR2 SVGAGI. The CDR3 region has the DNA TGTGCCAGCAGTTACTCCTTATCTTCACCCCTCCACTTT. This codes for CASSYSLSSPLHF.

As to this clone: At the DNA level, this CDR3 is encoded by other sequences in the same sample as well. The V call is TRBV27, the J call TRBJ1-5, with 7 bases identical to TRBD1. CDR1 MNHEY and CDR2 SMNVEV come from the germline V gene (reference sequence). Trimming took 2 bases from V and 2 from J; bases not matched to a gene: 0. The CDR3 runs 14 residues. CDR3 protein: CASSLTGGNQPQHF. The CDR3 DNA follows: TGTGCCAGCAGTTTAACAGGGGGCAATCAGCCCCAGCATTTT.

The CDR3 DNA follows: TGTGCCAGTAGTATAGTGGAGACCGGGGAGCTGTTTTTT. This codes for CASSIVETGELFF. The genes are TRBV19 and TRBJ2-2; D uncertain. V was cut by 1 base and J by 5 bases, with 5 bases left in between. Germline V CDR1 and CDR2: LNHDA, SQIVND (reference sequence). This CDR3 has 13 residues.

This clone was found once. J is TRBJ2-3 and V is TRBV6-6; 8 bases match TRBD2. V dropped 0 bases and J dropped 10; count of bases not matched to a gene: 9. The CDR3 sequence is 15 residues long. CDR1 and CDR2 from the germline V gene are MNHNY and SVGAGI (reference sequence). CDR3 loop: CASSYSELAVYAQYF. In nucleotides, the CDR3 is TGTGCCAGCAGTTACTCCGAACTAGCGGTGTATGCGCAGTATTTT.

The V and J genes are TRBV30 and TRBJ1-5; no definite D call. The V end lost 5 bases, the J end lost 4 bases, and 12 bases lay between the germline ends. The CDR3 loop spans 13 amino acids. Germline-derived CDR1 and CDR2 are GTSNPN and SVGIG (reference sequence). In DNA form, the CDR3 reads TGTGCCTGGGGAAGAGGAGGGAATCAGCCCCAGCATTTT. Translated: CAWGRGGNQPQHF.

The CDR3 DNA follows: TGTGCCAGCAGCTTAGGGGACAGGGTGTACGAGCAGTACTTC. Amino acid sequence: CASSLGDRVYEQYF. The chain combines TRBV13 with TRBJ2-7; 8 bases line up with TRBD1. The V gene end was trimmed by 0 bases and the J gene end by 4 bases; junction bases not matched to a gene: 2. The CDR3 runs to 14 residues. Germline V gives CDR1 PRHDT, CDR2 FYEKMQ (reference sequence). Drawing the rest from reference TRBV13 and TRBJ2-7, the complete variable domain is AAGVIQSPRHLIKEKRETATLKCYPIPRHDTVYWYQQGPGQDPQFLISFYEKMQSDKGSIPDRFSAQQFSDYHSELNMSSLELGDSALYFCASSLGDRVYEQYFGPGTRLTVT.

This sequence joins TRBV7-9 and TRBJ1-4, with TRBD1 as a possible D gene (5 bases). The CDR3 is made up of 16 amino acids. V dropped 5 bases and J dropped 2 bases, with 15 bases sitting between them. Per the germline V gene, CDR1 is SEHNR and CDR2 is FQNEAQ (reference sequence). CDR3 DNA sequence: TGTGCCAGCAGCCCTGGGGGACTGGGGACTAATGAAAAACTGTTTTTT. Protein: CASSPGGLGTNEKLFF.

This clone was detected only once. The chain employs TRBV2 and TRBJ2-5, with D perhaps TRBD1 (6 bases). V was clipped by 3 bases and J by 0 bases, with 14 bases between them. Germline V lookup: CDR1 SNHLY, CDR2 FYNNEI. This CDR3 has 16 amino acids. The CDR3 loop is CASSDRGLLYQETQYF. DNA of the CDR3: TGTGCCAGCAGTGACAGGGGATTACTGTACCAAGAGACCCAGTACTTC. The variable domain in full, completed from reference TRBV2 and TRBJ2-5, reads EPEVTQTPSHQVTQMGQEVILRCVPISNHLYFYWYRQILGQKVEFLVSFYNNEISEKSEIFDDQFSVERPDGSNFTLKIRSTKLEDSAMYFCASSDRGLLYQETQYFGPGTRLLVL.

V gene TRBV11-2 combines with J gene TRBJ2-7; 12 nucleotides agree with TRBD2. Looked up from germline, CDR1 is SGHAT and CDR2 is FQNNGV. Losses at the gene ends were 4 bases for V and 6 bases for J; bases not matched to a gene: 4. This CDR3 comprises 14 residues. This CDR3 reads CASSSLAGGREQYF. In DNA form, the CDR3 reads TGTGCCAGCAGCTCCCTAGCGGGGGGGCGCGAGCAGTACTTC.

The J gene is TRBJ1-3, the V gene TRBV19, with D perhaps TRBD1 (6 bases). Trimming pared 2 bases from V and 4 bases from J, leaving 12 bases between. The CDR3 loop spans 15 amino acids. CDR1 is LNHDA, CDR2 SQIVND, per germline (reference sequence). In nucleotides, the CDR3 is TGTGCCAGTAGTATACTACAGGGTGCCGGAAACACCATATATTTT. This gives the protein CASSILQGAGNTIYF. The full variable domain, in which reference TRBV19 and TRBJ1-3 provide the parts outside the CDR3, is DGGITQSPKYLFRKEGQNVTLSCEQNLNHDAMYWYRQDPGQGLRLIYYSQIVNDFQKGDIAEGYSVSREKKESFPLTVTSAQKNPTAFYLCASSILQGAGNTIYFGEGSWLTVV.

The CDR3 spells CASGLTANYGYTF. CDR3 nucleotide sequence: TGTGCCAGCGGGCTGACAGCTAACTATGGCTACACCTTC. The chain has TRBV6-6 and TRBJ1-2; perhaps TRBD1 as D (5 bases). Germline CDR1 MNHNY, CDR2 SVGAGI (reference sequence). The CDR3 totals 13 residues. With 8 bases removed from V and 0 bases from J, the gap between germline ends came to 10 bases.

The chain uses TRBV6-5 and TRBJ2-7; D is unclear. CDR1 is MNHEY and CDR2 is SVGAGI in the germline V gene. CDR3 length equals 13 residues. Trimming took 0 bases from V and 3 from J, leaving 6 bases between them. CDR3 in DNA: TGTGCCAGCAGTTACTCCCAACACTACGAGCAGTACTTC. This codes for CASSYSQHYEQYF.

This chain links TRBV25-1 with TRBJ2-7; TRBD2 matches 11 bases. Losses at the gene ends were 6 bases for V and 2 bases for J; bases not matched to a gene: 0. The germline gives CDR1 MGHDK, CDR2 SYGVNS. This CDR3 is built from 13 residues. The CDR3 loop reads CASRTSGAYEQYF. In DNA form, the CDR3 reads TGTGCCAGCAGGACTAGCGGGGCCTACGAGCAGTACTTC.

The chain couples TRBV2 to TRBJ1-5, with TRBD1 matching 9 bases. Per germline, CDR1 SNHLY and CDR2 FYNNEI. This CDR3 has 13 amino acids. V dropped 9 bases and J dropped 5; count of bases not matched to a gene: 5. In DNA, the CDR3 is TGTGCCAGTACAGGGGGCATTGATCAGCCCCAGCATTTT. Its protein is CASTGGIDQPQHF.

This clone was seen just once. This chain links TRBV4-1 with TRBJ2-7, with TRBD1 matching over 10 bases. V lost 1 base and J lost 5; bases outside the gene matches: 14. CDR3 size: 18 residues. Germline-derived CDR1 and CDR2 are MGHRA and YSYEKL. Here the CDR3 reads CASSQAPGQGRPRNEQYF. The CDR3 DNA is TGCGCCAGCAGCCAAGCTCCGGGACAGGGGAGGCCTAGGAACGAGCAGTACTTC.